The entry below describes one T cell receptor (beta chain). Its antigen remains undetermined. Base-call qualities are not available, and no considerably larger clone is one nucleotide away. Donors were healthy HIV-negative adults with no recently reported acute infections or vaccinations. Every donor was a Caucasian adult living in Nashville, Tennessee, USA. CD4+ T cells were enriched by magnetic negative selection, after which naive cells were positively selected on CD45RA and the negative fraction was taken as the memory subset. Blood was collected by leukapheresis, and PBMCs were isolated by Ficoll-Histopaque density gradient centrifugation and then cryopreserved in liquid nitrogen vapor phase. Analytical flow cytometry was used to check the purity and quantity of each magnetically sorted T cell population. Each sorted fraction had its genomic DNA isolated and then quantified by UV absorbance on a Nanodrop 2000c.

This entry is derived from a study of shared clonotypes between healthy human individuals (dated by TCRdb to about 2020). Background on the whole study: The cohort comprised a couple of women and a few men aged 18 to 49 years. For each donor, CD4 naive and CD4 memory were each given three plates, CD8 naive was given two plates, and CD8 memory was given one plate. Libraries were prepared and TCR repertoires were sequenced by different laboratories using diverse techniques, in order to increase sequencing depth and limit assay-specific biases. Each donor's leukapheresis produced roughly between roughly 0.9 and 9 billion PBMCs. To estimate repertoire size and how much clonotype sharing occurs between individuals, the study deeply sequenced the blood TCR repertoires of several healthy adults.

Results the study describes overall, beyond this receptor: Only blood was sampled, and tissue TCR repertoires likely differ from those in blood. Larger estimated clonotype richness was generally found for naive subsets than for memory subsets. Because the study included a small number of donors, the genetic and exposure-history diversity represented was limited. Rarefaction of sorted-subset datasets indicated incomplete sequencing despite the large sequencing depth. Pairwise subsampling indicated that sequencing depth was expected to affect the degree of clonotype sharing among donors. Higher generation probabilities were observed for clonotypes shared by all four sorted-subset donors than for non-shared clonotypes. When a handful of donors were compared, the shared fraction of clonotypes was roughly 4.8% for naive CD4, roughly 3.4% for naive CD8, 2% to 2.5% for memory CD4, and about 0.36% for memory CD8.

TCR CDR3 regions were amplified from genomic DNA by multiplex PCR using the deep immunoSEQ assay. Extracted genomic DNA from each cell subset was spread evenly across all wells of several immunoSEQ 96-well plates, with each plate serving as a replicate. For sorted subsets, each replicate PCR was loaded with 200 ng genomic DNA, equivalent to 30,000 or so T cell genomes. The purified libraries were quantified using a Qubit 3.0 fluorometer, sized with a Bioanalyzer 2100, and then quantified again using the KAPA Library Quantification kit. Every immunoSEQ 96-well plate was sequenced on a dedicated single-read 150-cycle Illumina NextSeq 550 flow cell. Concerning the study's data processing: Because only junctional sequences without quality scores were contained in the immunoSEQ output, filtering matching that applied to full-length reads could not be performed. To assign V/J genes and CDR3, sequences were annotated using PyIR, a Python wrapper for IgBLAST v1.9, with IMGT germline references. Reads were removed for weak V/J assignments (E-value above 1e-6), missing CDR3, stop codons, out-of-frame junctions, or ambiguous translated residues. V3J clonotypes were defined as sequences sharing the same inferred V gene, J gene, and CDR3 amino acid sequence. The percentage overlap between two repertoires was calculated by dividing the number of shared unique clonotypes by the size of the smaller repertoire. RTK rarefaction, the Chao1 estimator, and Recon v2.1 estimates of unobserved clonotypes were used to assess repertoire richness. Generation probabilities for all TCRbeta clonotypes obtained by the gDNA method from a few donors were computed using OLGA. TCRdb limited this immuneACCESS table to in-frame rearrangements with V and J called. A share of clones is missing; checked studies link under half to unresolved V genes, and the rest is unexplained. That table gives V, J and clone size, and the DNA gave D and trimming. This sample holds under 2.5 million clones; around 92% were observed only once. In total, the top ten clones hold approximately 0.41% of the sample.

The CDR3 runs 16 amino acids, cysteine and phenylalanine included. The kept DNA is CDR3 alone, 48 bases in frame from the first base. The chain employs TRBV21-1 and TRBJ1-1; the tabulated D call, TRBD1, remains unverified against the DNA. TRBV21-1 is a pseudogene. The clonotype originates from a man aged 18-30 years in good health. Some clones in this sample may be carry-over from other donors' samples. Source material: naive CD4+ T cells from PBMCs. The intended sense of this specimen's cell subset or site label: CD45RA+ positively selected. The sequenced DNA: TGTGCCAAAAACGGGGACAGGCATTTCTTATACACTGAAGCTTTCTTT. This is translated as CAKNGDRHFLYTEAFF.